This T cell receptor beta chain is from a study of blood T cell dynamics during melanoma immunotherapy. Time point specified: week 3, after first cycle of checkpoint inhibitor. Response was assessed by RECIST 1.1 at 12 weeks, except a couple of rapid progressors. Prior systemic cancer therapy, immunosuppressant use and other active malignancies excluded patients. Sequenced by immunoSEQ multiplex PCR; TCRdb stores in-frame clones only, minus some. This table holds about 6,200 clones, around 80% found once. Here the sequenced sample was blood, taken from a patient treated with checkpoint blockade. The TCR comes from a human donor with melanoma.

DNA for the CDR3: TGTGCCAGCAGTTTAGGCTGGGAGGGAGGGTTCGGCAATCAGCCCCAGCATTTT. Translation: CASSLGWEGGFGNQPQHF. The chain couples TRBV27 to TRBJ1-5; the D is unclear. Trimming cost V 2 bases and J 2 bases, with 19 bases left between them. The CDR3 runs 18 residues. Germline lookup yields CDR1 MNHEY and CDR2 SMNVEV (reference sequence).